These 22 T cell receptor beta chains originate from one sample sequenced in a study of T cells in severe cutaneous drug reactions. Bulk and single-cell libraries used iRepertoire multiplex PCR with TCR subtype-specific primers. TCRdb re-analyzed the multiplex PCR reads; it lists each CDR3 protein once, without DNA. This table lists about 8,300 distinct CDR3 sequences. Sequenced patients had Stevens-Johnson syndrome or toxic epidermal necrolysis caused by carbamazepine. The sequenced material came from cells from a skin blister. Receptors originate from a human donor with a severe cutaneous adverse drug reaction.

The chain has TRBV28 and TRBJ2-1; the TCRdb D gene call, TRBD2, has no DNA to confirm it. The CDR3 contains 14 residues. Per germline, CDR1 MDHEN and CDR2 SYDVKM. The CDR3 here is CAANGGRLTNEQFF. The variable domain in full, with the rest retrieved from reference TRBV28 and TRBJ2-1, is DVKVTQSSRYLVKRTGEKVFLECVQDMDHENMFWYRQDPGLGLRLIYFSYDVKMKEKGDIPEGYSVSREKKERFSLILESASTNQTSMYLCAANGGRLTNEQFFGPGTRLTVL.

The chain's CDR3 is CASSYLAVVTDTQYF. V is TRBV5-8 and J is TRBJ2-3; TCRdb's D gene call, TRBD2, goes unchecked for lack of DNA. This CDR3 is built from 15 residues. The germline V gene has CDR1 SGHTS and CDR2 YDEGEE.

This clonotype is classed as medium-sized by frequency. The CDR3: CASSLVVVSNYGYTF. This chain joins TRBV28 and TRBJ1-2. The CDR3 loop spans 15 amino acids. CDR1 is MDHEN and CDR2 is SYDVKM in the germline V gene.

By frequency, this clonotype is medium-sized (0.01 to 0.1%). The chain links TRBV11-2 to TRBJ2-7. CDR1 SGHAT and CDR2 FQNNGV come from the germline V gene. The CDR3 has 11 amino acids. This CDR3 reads CASSLSSEQYF.

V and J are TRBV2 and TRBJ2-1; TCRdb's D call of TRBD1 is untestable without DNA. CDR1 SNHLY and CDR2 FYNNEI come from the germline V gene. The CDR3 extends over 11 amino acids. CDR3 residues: CASSRVGEQFF.

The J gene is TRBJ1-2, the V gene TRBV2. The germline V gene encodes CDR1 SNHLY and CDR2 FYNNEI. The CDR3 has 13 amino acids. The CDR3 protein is CASSGTSSRGYTF. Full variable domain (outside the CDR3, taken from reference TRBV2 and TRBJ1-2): EPEVTQTPSHQVTQMGQEVILRCVPISNHLYFYWYRQILGQKVEFLVSFYNNEISEKSEIFDDQFSVERPDGSNFTLKIRSTKLEDSAMYFCASSGTSSRGYTFGSGTRLTVV.

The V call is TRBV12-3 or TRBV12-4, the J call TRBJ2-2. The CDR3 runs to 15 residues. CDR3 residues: CASSSTVVWTGELFF.

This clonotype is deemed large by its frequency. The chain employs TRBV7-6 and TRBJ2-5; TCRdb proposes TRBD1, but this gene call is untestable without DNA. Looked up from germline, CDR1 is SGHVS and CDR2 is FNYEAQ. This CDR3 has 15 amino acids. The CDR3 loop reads CASSLGTGALRTQYF. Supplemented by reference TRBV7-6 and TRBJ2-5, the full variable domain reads GAGVSQSPRYKVTKRGQDVALRCDPISGHVSLYWYRQALGQGPEFLTYFNYEAQQDKSGLPNDRFSAERPEGSISTLTIQRTEQRDSAMYRCASSLGTGALRTQYFGPGTRLLVL.

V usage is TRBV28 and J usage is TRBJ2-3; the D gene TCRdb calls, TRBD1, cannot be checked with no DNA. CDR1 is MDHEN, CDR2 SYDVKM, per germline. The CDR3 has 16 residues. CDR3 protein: CASSPGGGGWADTQYF.

The CDR3 sequence: CASSQVPRDRNEAFF. The J gene is TRBJ1-1, the V gene TRBV4-2. Germline CDR1 LGHNA, CDR2 YNFKEQ. This CDR3 comprises 15 residues.

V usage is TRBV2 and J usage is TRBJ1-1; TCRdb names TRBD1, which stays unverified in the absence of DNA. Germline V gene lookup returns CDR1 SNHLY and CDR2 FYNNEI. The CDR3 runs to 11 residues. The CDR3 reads CASSADRRAFF.

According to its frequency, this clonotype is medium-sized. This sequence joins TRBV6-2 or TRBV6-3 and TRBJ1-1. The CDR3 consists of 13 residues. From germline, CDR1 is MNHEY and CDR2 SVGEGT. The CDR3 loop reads CASSSGLGPEAFF.

The CDR3 spells CAWSVKVDTEAFF. The V gene is TRBV30, the J gene TRBJ1-1. The CDR3 totals 13 residues. The germline V gene encodes CDR1 GTSNPN and CDR2 SVGIG (reference sequence).

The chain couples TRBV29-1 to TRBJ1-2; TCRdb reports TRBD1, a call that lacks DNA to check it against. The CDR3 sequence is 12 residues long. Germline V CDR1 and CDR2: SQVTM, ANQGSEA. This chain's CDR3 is CSVRQGLSGYTF.

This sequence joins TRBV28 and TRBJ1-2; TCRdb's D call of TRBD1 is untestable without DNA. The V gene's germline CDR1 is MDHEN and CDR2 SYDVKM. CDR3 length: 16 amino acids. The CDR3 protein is CASSLMIGDRFYGYTF.

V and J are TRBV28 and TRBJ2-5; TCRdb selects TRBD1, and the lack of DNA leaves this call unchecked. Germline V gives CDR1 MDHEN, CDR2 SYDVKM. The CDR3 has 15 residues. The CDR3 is CASSIQQGAWETQYF. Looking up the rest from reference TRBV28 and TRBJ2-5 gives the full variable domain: DVKVTQSSRYLVKRTGEKVFLECVQDMDHENMFWYRQDPGLGLRLIYFSYDVKMKEKGDIPEGYSVSREKKERFSLILESASTNQTSMYLCASSIQQGAWETQYFGPGTRLLVL.

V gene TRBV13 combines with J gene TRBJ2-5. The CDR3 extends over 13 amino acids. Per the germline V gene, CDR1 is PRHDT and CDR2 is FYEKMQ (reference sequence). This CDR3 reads CASSGVSDRGQYF. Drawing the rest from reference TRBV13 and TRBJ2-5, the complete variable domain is AAGVIQSPRHLIKEKRETATLKCYPIPRHDTVYWYQQGPGQDPQFLISFYEKMQSDKGSIPDRFSAQQFSDYHSELNMSSLELGDSALYFCASSGVSDRGQYFGPGTRLLVL.

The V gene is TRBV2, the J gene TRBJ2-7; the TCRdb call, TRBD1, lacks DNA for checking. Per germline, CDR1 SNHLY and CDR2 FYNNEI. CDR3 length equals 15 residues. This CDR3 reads CASSEGTIFSYEQYF.

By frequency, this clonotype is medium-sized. CDR3 in amino acids: CASNGFSNQPQHF. This chain connects TRBV2 to TRBJ1-5. The CDR3 has 13 residues. Germline values: CDR1 SNHLY, CDR2 FYNNEI.

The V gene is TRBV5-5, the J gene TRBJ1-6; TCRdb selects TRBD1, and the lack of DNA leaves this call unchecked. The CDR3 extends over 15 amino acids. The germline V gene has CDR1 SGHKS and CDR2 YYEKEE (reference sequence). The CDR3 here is CASSFPGTLNSPLHF.

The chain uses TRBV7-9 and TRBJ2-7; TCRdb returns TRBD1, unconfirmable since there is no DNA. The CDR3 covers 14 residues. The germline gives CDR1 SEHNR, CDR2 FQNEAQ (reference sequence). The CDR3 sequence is CASSFLTAPSPEDF.

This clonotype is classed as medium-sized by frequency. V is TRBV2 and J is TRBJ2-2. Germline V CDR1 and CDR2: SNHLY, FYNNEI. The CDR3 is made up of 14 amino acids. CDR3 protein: CASSEVLGTGELFF.